The 2 T cell receptor beta chains listed next were all sequenced from one sample in a study of blood T cells in healthy people across ages. Primers used in a second PCR of about 7 to 12 cycles were a sample-barcoded 5' primer and a J-beta primer mix. TCRdb called the 5' RACE reads again in MiXCR, with one record for every CDR3 protein. The sample has about 830,000 distinct CDR3 sequences, 60% to 80% seen once. The sample comprised blood. These receptor sequences come from a man aged 30 to 39 in good health.

The V gene is TRBV5-1, the J gene TRBJ1-1; a possible D gene is TRBD1 (5 bases). In germline, CDR1 is SGHRS, CDR2 YFSETQ. Trimming removed 5 bases from V and 7 bases from J, with 18 bases in between. The CDR3 loop spans 14 amino acids. The CDR3 bases are TGCGCCAGCAGACAGTCAAGGGGAGGCATTGAAGCTTTCTTT. Encoded protein: CASRQSRGGIEAFF.

This clonotype was counted at least ten times. The rearrangement links TRBV5-1 to TRBJ2-7; D perhaps matches TRBD1 (5 bases). V was trimmed by 3 bases and J by 5 bases, leaving 12 bases between them. The CDR3 covers 13 residues. From germline, CDR1 is SGHRS and CDR2 YFSETQ. CDR3 amino acids: CASSYLPGNEQYF. In DNA form, the CDR3 reads TGCGCCAGCAGCTATCTTCCAGGGAACGAGCAGTACTTC.